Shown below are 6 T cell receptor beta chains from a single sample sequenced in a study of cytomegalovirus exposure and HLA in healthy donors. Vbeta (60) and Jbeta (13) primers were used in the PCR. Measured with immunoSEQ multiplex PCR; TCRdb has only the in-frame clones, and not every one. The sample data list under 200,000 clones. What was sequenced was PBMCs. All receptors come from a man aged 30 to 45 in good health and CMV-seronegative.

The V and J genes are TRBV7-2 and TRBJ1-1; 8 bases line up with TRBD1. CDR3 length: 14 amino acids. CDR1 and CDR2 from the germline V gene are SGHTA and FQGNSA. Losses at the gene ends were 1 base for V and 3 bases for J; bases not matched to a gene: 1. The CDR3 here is CASSLGTGYTEAFF. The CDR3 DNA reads TGTGCCAGCAGCTTAGGGACAGGGTACACTGAAGCTTTCTTT.

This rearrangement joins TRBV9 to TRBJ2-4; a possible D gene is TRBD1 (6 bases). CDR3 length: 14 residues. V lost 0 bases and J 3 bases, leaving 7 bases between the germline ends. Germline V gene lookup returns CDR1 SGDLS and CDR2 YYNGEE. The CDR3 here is CASSVEGDKNIQYF. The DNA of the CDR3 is TGTGCCAGCAGCGTAGAGGGGGACAAAAACATTCAGTACTTC.

This CDR3 reads CASSPGTGDQPQHF. Written as DNA, the CDR3 is TGTGCCAGCTCACCAGGGACTGGGGATCAGCCCCAGCATTTT. V gene TRBV18 combines with J gene TRBJ1-5, with D tentatively TRBD1 (5 bases). The germline V and J ends were trimmed by 2 bases and 5 bases, with 10 bases remaining between them. This CDR3 spans 14 amino acids. The germline V gene encodes CDR1 KGHSH and CDR2 LQKENI.

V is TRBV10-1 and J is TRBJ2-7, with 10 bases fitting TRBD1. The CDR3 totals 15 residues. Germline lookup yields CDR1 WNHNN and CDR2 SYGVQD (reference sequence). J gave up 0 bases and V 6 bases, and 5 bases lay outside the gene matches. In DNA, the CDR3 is TGCGCCAGCAGCCGGGACAGGGGCGACTCCTACGAGCAGTACTTC. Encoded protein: CASSRDRGDSYEQYF.

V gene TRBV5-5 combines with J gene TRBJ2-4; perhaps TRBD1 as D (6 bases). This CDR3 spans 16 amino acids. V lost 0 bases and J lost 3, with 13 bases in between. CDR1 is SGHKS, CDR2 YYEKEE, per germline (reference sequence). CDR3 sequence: CASSLVQGIYKNIQYF. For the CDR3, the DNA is TGTGCCAGCAGCTTGGTACAGGGAATATACAAAAACATTCAGTACTTC.

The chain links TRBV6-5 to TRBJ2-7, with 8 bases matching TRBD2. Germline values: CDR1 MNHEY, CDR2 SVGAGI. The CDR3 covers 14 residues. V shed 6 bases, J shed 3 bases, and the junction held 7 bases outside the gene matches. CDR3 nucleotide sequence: TGTGCCAGCAGACAAGCGGGAGTTATCTACGAGCAGTACTTC. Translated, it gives CASRQAGVIYEQYF.